This is a list of T cell receptor beta chains from one sample in a study of blood T cell repertoires in COVID-19. Generated by immunoSEQ multiplex PCR, the TCRdb table keeps only in-frame clones and is missing some. The repertoire holds under 150,000 clones, with 84% as singletons. The material sequenced was PBMCs or T cells enriched from blood (not recorded which). The receptors shown here come from a middle-aged man with acute COVID-19. Both conserved end residues are part of each CDR3. A D gene is named only where the DNA matches it firmly. Size is omitted from some rows. Given values are once, few, many or a class for expanded clones.

len	v_gene	abundance	d_gene	j_gene	CDR3nt	CDR3aa
15	TRBV18	once	NA	TRBJ1-4	TGTGCCAGCTCACCTCAGGGAGGAACTAATGAAAAACTGTTTTTT	CASSPQGGTNEKLFF
16	TRBV9	NA	TRBD1	TRBJ1-4	TGTGCCAGCAGCGCAAGTTCCCCAGGGGGCAGGGGAAAACTGTTTTTT	CASSASSPGGRGKLFF
13	TRBV6-6	NA	NA	TRBJ2-7	TGTGCCAGCAGTGCGAGGGACTCCTACGAGCAGTACTTC	CASSARDSYEQYF
14	TRBV7-9	NA	NA	TRBJ1-1	TGTGCCAGCAGCTTTTGGGACATGAACACTGAAGCTTTCTTT	CASSFWDMNTEAFF
15	TRBV11-1	once	TRBD2	TRBJ2-7	TGTGCCAGCAGCTCCCTAGCGGGAGGCCCATCCGAGCAGTACTTC	CASSSLAGGPSEQYF
12	TRBV2	NA	TRBD2	TRBJ2-5	TGTGCCGGGGGGGGATCTAGGGAGACCCAGTACTTC	CAGGGSRETQYF
15	TRBV5-6	NA	TRBD2	TRBJ2-1	TGTGCCAGCGCTACTAGCGGGAATGATTACAATGAGCAGTTCTTC	CASATSGNDYNEQFF
13	TRBV5-8	NA	NA	TRBJ1-5	TGTGCCAGCAGCTTGGCCCAGAACCAGCCCCAGCATTTT	CASSLAQNQPQHF
14	TRBV5-1	few	TRBD1	TRBJ1-4	TGCGCCAGCAGCCTGGACAGGGTACAGGAAAAACTGTTTTTT	CASSLDRVQEKLFF
14	TRBV6-4	NA	NA	TRBJ1-1	TGTGCCAGCAGTGCAGAGAGGGAGAGCACTGAAGCTTTCTTT	CASSAERESTEAFF
16	TRBV18	NA	TRBD1	TRBJ1-1	TGTGCCAGCTCAGCGCTGGGACAGGGAATGAACACTGAAGCTTTCTTT	CASSALGQGMNTEAFF
15	TRBV11-3	NA	TRBD2	TRBJ2-5	TGTGCCAGCAGCCCCAAGACTAGCGCGGAAGAGACCCAGTACTTC	CASSPKTSAEETQYF
15	TRBV6-5	few	NA	TRBJ1-1	TGTGCCAGCAGTTACTTGACCCCCAGGGGCCCAGAAGCTTTCTTT	CASSYLTPRGPEAFF
12	TRBV7-9	NA	NA	TRBJ2-2	TGTGCCAGCAGCTTAATGAGTGGGGAGCTGTTTTTT	CASSLMSGELFF
15	TRBV5-8	NA	NA	TRBJ1-1	TGTGCCAGCAGCTCGCCGCGGACATCCAACACTGAAGCTTTCTTT	CASSSPRTSNTEAFF
15	TRBV2	NA	TRBD1	TRBJ2-3	TGTGCCAGTGTAGGGGGGACAGGGCTTCCAGATACGCAGTATTTT	CASVGGTGLPDTQYF
14	TRBV11-3	NA	TRBD1	TRBJ2-5	TGTGCCAGCAGCCAAATGGGACAGGGAAAGACCCAGTACTTC	CASSQMGQGKTQYF
15	TRBV18	NA	TRBD1	TRBJ2-7	TGTGCCAGCTCACCGGGGGTGACAGGGGTCTACGAGCAGTACTTC	CASSPGVTGVYEQYF
13	TRBV2	few	TRBD1	TRBJ1-1	TGTGCCAGCAGCCCCGGGACAGGGTATGAAGCTTTCTTT	CASSPGTGYEAFF
14	TRBV14	NA	NA	TRBJ1-6	TGTGCCAGCAGCCAAGAAGGAGGGGCCTCACCCCTCCACTTT	CASSQEGGASPLHF
13	TRBV7-9	NA	NA	TRBJ1-1	TGTGCCAGCAGCCCAGGGGAAGGAACTGAAGCTTTCTTT	CASSPGEGTEAFF
12	TRBV7-9	few	NA	TRBJ2-7	TGTGCCAGCAGCCCGGGGTTAAACGAGCAGTACTTC	CASSPGLNEQYF
14	TRBV9	NA	TRBD1	TRBJ1-1	TGTGCCAGCAGCACCGGGACAGGGAACACTGAAGCTTTCTTT	CASSTGTGNTEAFF
16	TRBV11-3	NA	TRBD2	TRBJ2-1	TGTGCCAGCAGCTTACGGCGGGGAGGGTCTTACAATGAGCAGTTCTTC	CASSLRRGGSYNEQFF